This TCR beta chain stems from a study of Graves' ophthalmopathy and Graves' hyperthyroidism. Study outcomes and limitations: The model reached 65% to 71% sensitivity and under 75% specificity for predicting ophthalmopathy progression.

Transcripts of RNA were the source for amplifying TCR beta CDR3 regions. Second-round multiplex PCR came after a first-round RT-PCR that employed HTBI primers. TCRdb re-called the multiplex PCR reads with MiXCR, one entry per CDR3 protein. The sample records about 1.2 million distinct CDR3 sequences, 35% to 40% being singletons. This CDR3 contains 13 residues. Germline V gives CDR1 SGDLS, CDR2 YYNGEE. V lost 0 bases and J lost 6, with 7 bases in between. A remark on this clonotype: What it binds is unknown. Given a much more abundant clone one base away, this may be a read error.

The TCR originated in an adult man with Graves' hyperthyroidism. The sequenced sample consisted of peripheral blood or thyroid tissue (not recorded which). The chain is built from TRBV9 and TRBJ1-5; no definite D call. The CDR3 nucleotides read TGTGCCAGCAGCGTAGGCGAAAGTCAGCCCCAGCATTTT. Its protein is CASSVGESQPQHF.